The clone carrying this T cell receptor (beta chain) was counted many times. The antigen remains unidentified. The data stem from a study of CD8 T cells in ankylosing spondylitis. The germline CDR1 and CDR2 sequences are SGHVS and FNYEAQ. The length of the CDR3 is 13 residues. V was trimmed by 1 base and J by 4 bases, leaving 6 bases between them. Study-level results: Seemingly distinctive of ankylosing spondylitis blood was a TCR beta motif formed by eight highly homologous variants. Matched ankylosing spondylitis synovial fluid reportedly contained a significantly enriched population of disease-linked clones.

TCRdb redid the calling of the 5' RACE reads with MiXCR, one entry per CDR3 protein. Of more than 300,000 distinct CDR3 sequences in the sample, around a tenth were seen once. This sequence was found in a female donor with ankylosing spondylitis or in good health (not recorded which). The chain links TRBV7-6 to TRBJ2-3; no clear D gene. What was sequenced was blood, either unsorted or a sorted T cell fraction (not recorded which). The CDR3 DNA follows: TGTGCCAGCAGCTTAGGACGGGCAGATACGCAGTATTTT. Its translation: CASSLGRADTQYF.